This note documents a single TCR beta chain sequence. The antigen is undetermined. This entry is derived from a study of T-cell memory formation after mild COVID-19. Study-wide results and limits: From day 15 to 85, contracting clones were balanced between CD4 and CD8, whereas later expanders leaned toward CD4+. Mainly CM and EM harbored the contracting CD4+ clones; mainly EMRA harbored the CD8+ ones.

The authors produced TCR alpha and TCR beta cDNA libraries with sample barcodes and UMIs by 5'RACE using constant-segment primers. TCRdb passed the 5' RACE reads through MiXCR, listing each CDR3 protein once. The repertoire holds about 470,000 distinct CDR3 sequences, with 15% to 20% as singletons. This CDR3 is built from 15 residues. Looked up from germline, CDR1 is KGHSH and CDR2 is LQKENI. Losses at the gene ends were 5 bases for V and 1 base for J; bases not matched to a gene: 3. The receptor comes from an adult woman who had mild COVID-19 (a few samples of this study predate the infection). Cell type and time point are not known. The source material was PBMCs or a T cell subset sorted from them (not recorded which). The V call is TRBV18, the J call TRBJ2-2, with 8 bases aligning to TRBD1. This CDR3 is CASSAGTGNTGELFF. In nucleotides, the CDR3 is TGTGCCAGCTCAGCCGGGACAGGGAACACCGGGGAGCTGTTTTTT. Supplemented by reference TRBV18 and TRBJ2-2, the full variable domain reads NAGVMQNPRHLVRRRGQEARLRCSPMKGHSHVYWYRQLPEEGLKFMVYLQKENIIDESGMPKERFSAEFPKEGPSILRIQQVVRGDSAAYFCASSAGTGNTGELFFGEGSRLTVL.